These 5 T cell receptor beta chains were sequenced from one sample in a study of T cells in Graves' hyperthyroidism and ophthalmopathy. The TCR beta CDR3 regions underwent amplification using RNA transcripts as the source. During a first-round RT-PCR of the TCR CDR3, the HTBI primer set was used. TCRdb passed the multiplex PCR reads through MiXCR, listing each CDR3 protein once. The data contain 300,000 to 350,000 distinct CDR3 sequences, 15% to 20% of them singletons. Sequencing used blood. Every receptor here comes from a middle-aged woman with Graves' ophthalmopathy.

The table lists this clonotype with many counts. The J gene is TRBJ2-7, the V gene TRBV9; 8 bases map to TRBD2. Per germline, CDR1 SGDLS and CDR2 YYNGEE. The trim removed 4 bases at V and 0 bases at J, leaving 3 bases unmatched. CDR3 length equals 14 residues. Written as DNA, the CDR3 is TGTGCCAGCAGCATGAGCGGGAGCTCCTACGAGCAGTACTTC. Its protein is CASSMSGSSYEQYF.

The V call is TRBV2, the J call TRBJ2-5, with 7 bases matching TRBD2. The V and J ends lost 5 bases and 0 bases, in that order; junction bases with no gene match: 9. The CDR3 consists of 16 residues. The germline V gene encodes CDR1 SNHLY and CDR2 FYNNEI. As DNA, the CDR3 is TGTGCCAGCAGTTGGGGGGGAATTCAGTACCAAGAGACCCAGTACTTC. It encodes CASSWGGIQYQETQYF.

Ten or more counts support this clonotype. The chain is built from TRBV28 and TRBJ2-2; 7 bases agree with TRBD2. The CDR3 is made up of 16 amino acids. Germline CDR1 reads MDHEN; CDR2 reads SYDVKM. Trimming removed 4 bases from V and 0 bases from J; junction bases left unmatched: 5. The CDR3 reads CASSSWGGSNTGELFF. In nucleotides, the CDR3 is TGTGCCAGCAGTTCTTGGGGGGGTTCGAACACCGGGGAGCTGTTTTTT. The full variable domain, completed using reference TRBV28 and TRBJ2-2, is DVKVTQSSRYLVKRTGEKVFLECVQDMDHENMFWYRQDPGLGLRLIYFSYDVKMKEKGDIPEGYSVSREKKERFSLILESASTNQTSMYLCASSSWGGSNTGELFFGEGSRLTVL.

This clonotype was seen at least ten times. The chain employs TRBV12-3 or TRBV12-4 and TRBJ1-5; 7 bases are shared with TRBD1. V lost 6 bases to trimming and J lost 6 bases; unmatched junction nucleotides: 11. This CDR3 spans 15 amino acids. CDR3 sequence (DNA): TGTGCCAGCAGAGTCGGCAGGGGGGTGAGTCAGCCCCAGCATTTT. This translates into CASRVGRGVSQPQHF.

This clonotype has a count of ten or more. The junction departs from germline at one end; a sequencing error may be responsible. The chain uses TRBV7-2 and TRBJ2-6; D not certain. The CDR3 is 13 residues long. Germline values: CDR1 SGHTA, CDR2 FQGNSA. CDR3 in DNA: TGTGCCAGCAGTTTAGGTGGGGCCAACGTCCTGACTTTC. As protein: CASSLGGANVLTF.